This T cell receptor beta chain appears in the sequencing data of a study of beta chain features in type 1 diabetes. General observations from the study: It was among patients, rather than healthy donors, that naive, central memory and Treg TCRB repertoires appeared more similar.

cDNA synthesis used the whole RNA isolate, giving expressed TCRB sequences. Profiled with immunoSEQ multiplex PCR; TCRdb holds only in-frame clones, not every one. The data contain 430,000 or so clones, about an eighth of them seen just once; the ten biggest clones take up 0.035% to 0.05%. A word on this clone: Its target is unknown.

The germline V gene has CDR1 SGHRS and CDR2 YFSETQ. The V gene lost 5 bases and the J gene lost 3 bases, with 17 bases spanning the gap. This CDR3 spans 15 amino acids. This receptor was identified in a woman aged 18-30 years in good health. V gene TRBV5-1 combines with J gene TRBJ1-2; D possibly corresponds to TRBD1 (6 bases). Sequencing used naive CD4+ T cells from blood. This CDR3 reads CASSEQGWGDYGYTF. As DNA, the CDR3 is TGCGCCAGCAGTGAACAGGGTTGGGGTGACTATGGCTACACCTTC.